Given below is one TCR beta chain in context. These data come from a study of blood T cell repertoires in COVID-19. The wider study: Italy, Spain and the United States were the sources of the convalescent and acute COVID-19 samples. Sample material is recorded as cDNA or gDNA derived from T cells, B-cell-depleted T cells, or PBMCs.

J lost 0 bases, V lost 1 base, and 4 bases had no gene match. The CDR3 has 16 residues. Germline lookup yields CDR1 SNHLY and CDR2 FYNNEI. Under the authors' procedure: Estimates of nucleated cell counts were drawn from the amplification of reference gene primers. Only in-frame clones appear in the TCRdb table, and some are missing; sequencing was by immunoSEQ multiplex PCR. V, J and clone size derive from that table, while D and trimming were established from the DNA sequence. Of about 270,000 clones in the sample, around 89% were seen once. Participants spanned ages about 18 to 90 years and resided in about two dozen US areas.

This receptor was taken from a woman between 18 and 29 years old who had recovered from COVID-19. The chain uses TRBV2 and TRBJ1-2, with 8 bases that match TRBD1. The material sequenced was PBMCs or T cells enriched from blood (not recorded which). CDR3 bases: TGTGCCAGCAGTGAAGGACAGGGGCTAGCTAACTATGGCTACACCTTC. It yields the protein CASSEGQGLANYGYTF. Complete variable domain (other parts from reference TRBV2 and TRBJ1-2): EPEVTQTPSHQVTQMGQEVILRCVPISNHLYFYWYRQILGQKVEFLVSFYNNEISEKSEIFDDQFSVERPDGSNFTLKIRSTKLEDSAMYFCASSEGQGLANYGYTFGSGTRLTVV.